The present entry profiles one TCR beta chain with its context. The antigen is unknown. Only in-frame clones appear in the TCRdb table, and some are missing; sequencing was by immunoSEQ multiplex PCR. Of about 100,000 clones in the sample, roughly nine tenths were seen once. These data are taken from a study of siplizumab effects on memory and regulatory T cells. Whole-study results and caveats: In roughly 80-96% of proliferating CD4+ or CD8+ clones, a naive or memory phenotype could not be assigned. Proliferating siplizumab-cultured Tregs lacked confirmed suppressive function. The naive T cell population seemed more diverse than memory cells and seemed a major contributor to the alloresponse.

Trimming left V 0 bases short and J 4 bases short, with 5 bases between. This CDR3 is 13 amino acids long. Germline V gives CDR1 SGHAT, CDR2 FQNNGV. The gene calls are TRBV11-2 and TRBJ2-3; D gene unclear. The sequenced material came from Tregs sorted from blood. The clonotype was recovered from a human donor in good health. The CDR3 loop reads CASSLDLADTQYF. The CDR3 DNA reads TGTGCCAGCAGCTTAGATCTGGCAGATACGCAGTATTTT.